The text below deals with one T cell receptor (beta chain). The sample holds other DNA sequences that translate to the same CDR3. Libraries were prepared by immunoSEQ multiplex PCR; TCRdb keeps only in-frame clonotypes and omits some of them. The sample has under 200,000 clones; 70% to 90% are singletons. The source of the sample is a study of blood T cell repertoires in COVID-19. The CDR3 sequence is 13 residues long. V lost 4 bases and J lost 5, with 9 bases in between. Germline V gene lookup returns CDR1 KGHSH and CDR2 LQKENI. The TCR sequence derives from a woman over 75 with acute or convalescent COVID-19. Sequenced: peripheral blood. The chain employs TRBV18 and TRBJ1-5, with TRBD1 as a possible D gene (6 bases). CDR3 protein: CASSRGLDQPQHF. CDR3 bases: TGTGCCAGCTCACGGGGGCTCGATCAGCCCCAGCATTTT.